This is a list of T cell receptor beta chains from one sample in a study of T cell changes during pregnancy in multiple sclerosis. Only in-frame clones appear in the TCRdb table, and some are missing; sequencing was by immunoSEQ multiplex PCR. Here the sample spans 40,000 to 45,000 clones, 85% to 95% being singletons. Sequencing used peripheral blood. These receptors were obtained from a female donor with multiple sclerosis, enrolled in a pregnancy study. The CDR3 runs from the conserved cysteine through the conserved F or W. D genes are given only for firm matches. Clone size is given for some rows only: seen once, a few or many times, or a class if the clone is expanded.

>TRBV28|17|TRBD2|TRBJ2-3|once
TGTGCCAGCAGTTTAGCCACTAGCGCGCCTAGCACAGATACGCAGTATTTT
CASSLATSAPSTDTQYF
>TRBV19|13|NA|TRBJ2-7|NA
TGTGCCAGTAGTACTCCCCCGAGCCTCGAGCAGTACTTC
CASSTPPSLEQYF
>TRBV6-1|15|NA|TRBJ2-7|once
TGTGCCAGCAGTGAATGGTCCCGGCAGGACTACGAGCAGTACTTC
CASSEWSRQDYEQYF
>TRBV6-1|15|TRBD1|TRBJ2-4|NA
TGTGCCAGCAGTGAAGGGGAGACAGGGGCGAACATTCAGTACTTC
CASSEGETGANIQYF
>TRBV4-1|15|NA|TRBJ2-7|once
TGCGCCAGCAGCCCCACTTTTGGAGGATCCTACGAGCAGTACTTC
CASSPTFGGSYEQYF
>TRBV2|14|TRBD2|TRBJ2-2|once
TGTGCCAGCGGGACTAGCGGGAACACCGGGGAGCTGTTTTTT
CASGTSGNTGELFF
>TRBV27|14|TRBD1|TRBJ2-7|once
TGTGCCAGCAAAGGGACAGCGAGCTCCTACGAGCAGTACTTC
CASKGTASSYEQYF
>TRBV4-1|15|TRBD2|TRBJ2-1|NA
TGCGCCAGCAGCCCCCGAGCGGGAGGGAGGGGGGAGCAGTTCTTC
CASSPRAGGRGEQFF
>TRBV10-3|17|NA|TRBJ2-3|NA
TGTGCCATCAGTGAGTCGTCAGGGGACGATCGCACAGATACGCAGTATTTT
CAISESSGDDRTDTQYF
>TRBV7-9|14|NA|TRBJ2-7|NA
TGTGCCAGCAGCATTACGCCCGTCTCCTACGAGCAGTACTTC
CASSITPVSYEQYF
>TRBV11-2|13|TRBD2|TRBJ2-7|NA
TGTGCCTCAGCCCTAGCGGGAGTAGGGGAGCAGTACTTC
CASALAGVGEQYF
>TRBV30|13|NA|TRBJ2-3|NA
TGTGCCTGGAGGGGGCGGGGCACAGATACGCAGTATTTT
CAWRGRGTDTQYF
>TRBV2|16|NA|TRBJ1-1|NA
TGTGCCAGCAGTGGCCCGACGGTCTTTGTGAACACTGAAGCTTTCTTT
CASSGPTVFVNTEAFF
>TRBV13|14|NA|TRBJ1-1|NA
TGTGCCAGCAGCAGGGAAGGGGTGTTTGGTGAAGCTTTCTTT
CASSREGVFGEAFF
>TRBV4-2|17|NA|TRBJ2-4|NA
TGTGCCAGCAGCCAAGTAGGGGGAGGTGTAGGCAAAAACATTCAGTACTTC
CASSQVGGGVGKNIQYF
>TRBV28|14|TRBD1|TRBJ1-1|NA
TGTGCCAGCAGGACAGGGGTCCCGAACACTGAAGCTTTCTTT
CASRTGVPNTEAFF
>TRBV9|13|TRBD2|TRBJ2-1|NA
TGTGCCAGCAGCGCCCGACTAGCGGGGGAGGAATTCTTC
CASSARLAGEEFF
>TRBV9|14|NA|TRBJ2-7|NA
TGTGCCAGCAGCGTAGATGGCTTTAGGAACGAGCAGTACTTC
CASSVDGFRNEQYF
>TRBV7-9|13|NA|TRBJ1-3|NA
TGTGCCAGCAGCCAATTACAGGGAAACACCATATATTTT
CASSQLQGNTIYF
>TRBV4-3|15|TRBD1|TRBJ1-3|NA
TGCGCCAGCAGCCGTACAGGGGACTCTGGAAACACCATATATTTT
CASSRTGDSGNTIYF
>TRBV10-1|13|NA|TRBJ1-5|once
TGCGCCAGCAGTGAGAATAGCAATCAGCCCCAGCATTTT
CASSENSNQPQHF
>TRBV19|17|TRBD2|TRBJ2-5|NA
TGTGCCAGTAGTATGGGTTCGGCTAGCGGGAGATGGGAGACCCAGTACTTC
CASSMGSASGRWETQYF
>TRBV19|14|NA|TRBJ2-1|NA
TGTGCCAGTAGTCCGACAGCAACGGCAAATGAGCAGTTCTTC
CASSPTATANEQFF